The clone carrying this T cell receptor beta chain was seen once. V dropped 4 bases and J dropped 0; count of bases not matched to a gene: 7. Germline CDR1 SGHNT, CDR2 YYREEE (reference sequence). CDR3 length: 17 residues. The data originate from a study of blood T cell repertoires in COVID-19. Overall study context: From the United States, Italy and Spain came samples of acute and convalescent COVID-19.

Participants, about 18 to 95 years old, spanned under 30 US areas. The study counted Cohort 3 donors as recovered given two negative PCRs, clearance, or symptom resolution. Original analysis: Amplifying reference gene primers gave estimates of nucleated cell counts. Sequenced by immunoSEQ multiplex PCR; TCRdb stores in-frame clones only, minus some. V and J calls and clone size are as listed in that table; D and trimming were resolved from the DNA. Found here are 200,000 or so clones, 70% to 90% of them singletons; the top ten hold roughly a tenth. The chain is built from TRBV5-4 and TRBJ2-6, with 7 nucleotides matching TRBD1. Material: PBMCs or T cells enriched from blood (not recorded which). The sequence was obtained from a young man who had recovered from COVID-19. This CDR3 reads CASSIPNRGSGANVLTF. The CDR3, as DNA: TGTGCCAGCAGCATTCCTAACAGGGGCTCTGGGGCCAACGTCCTGACTTTC.